This TCR beta chain originates from a study of regulatory T cells in long-lasting Graves disease. This clonotype was recorded at least ten times. This CDR3 is built from 12 residues. V lost 6 bases and J 0 bases, leaving 6 bases between the germline ends. Through Arm-PCR of CDR3 regions and iRepertoire HTBI primers, TCR beta libraries were built. In the original processing: From all samples, identification returned 11 to 15 TRBJ and 60 to 80 TRBV segments. TCRdb reprocessed the multiplex PCR reads via MiXCR and lists one record per CDR3 protein. TCRdb assigned the V and J calls; the authors' analysis was not used. In the table there are some 600,000 distinct CDR3 sequences, 15% to 20% of which are singletons. Time point defined: newly diagnosed GD, antithyroid drugs for less than 3 months. Generation of the TCR library employed RNA extracted from PBMCs. Graves' disease diagnosis relied on American Thyroid Association guidelines.

These data also featured in a second study, about T cells in Graves' hyperthyroidism and ophthalmopathy. According to that study: Disease duration under 2 months; hyperthyroidism patients were aged 18 to 65.

Here the sequenced sample was peripheral blood mononuclear cells (PBMCs), taken at new diagnosis, from a patient treated with antithyroid drugs. This receptor was identified in a man younger than 30 with Graves disease. This chain connects TRBV12-3 or TRBV12-4 to TRBJ2-7; D call uncertain. In nucleotides, the CDR3 is TGTGCCAGCAGCCGCAGCTCCTACGAGCAGTACTTC. Amino acids: CASSRSSYEQYF.